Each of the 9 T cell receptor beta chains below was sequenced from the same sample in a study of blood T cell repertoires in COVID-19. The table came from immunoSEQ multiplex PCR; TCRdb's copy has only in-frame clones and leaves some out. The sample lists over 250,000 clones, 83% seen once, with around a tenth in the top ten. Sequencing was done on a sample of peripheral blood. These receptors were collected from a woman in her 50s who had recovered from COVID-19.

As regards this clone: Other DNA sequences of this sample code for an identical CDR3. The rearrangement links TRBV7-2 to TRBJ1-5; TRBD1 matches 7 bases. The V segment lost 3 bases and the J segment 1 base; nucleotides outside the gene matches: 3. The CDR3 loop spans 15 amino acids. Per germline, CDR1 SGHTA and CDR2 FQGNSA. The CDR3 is CASSLGQSSNQPQHF. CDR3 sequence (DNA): TGTGCCAGCAGCTTGGGACAGTCAAGCAATCAGCCCCAGCATTTT.

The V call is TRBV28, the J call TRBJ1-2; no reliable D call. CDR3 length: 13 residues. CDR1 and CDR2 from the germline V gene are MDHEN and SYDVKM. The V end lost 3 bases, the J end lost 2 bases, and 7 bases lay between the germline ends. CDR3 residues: CASSLTRNYGYTF. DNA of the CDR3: TGTGCCAGCAGTTTGACCAGGAACTATGGCTACACCTTC.

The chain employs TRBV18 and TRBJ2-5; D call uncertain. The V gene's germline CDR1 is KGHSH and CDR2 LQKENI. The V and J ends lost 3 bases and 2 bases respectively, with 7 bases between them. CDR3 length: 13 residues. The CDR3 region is CASSPSPQETQYF. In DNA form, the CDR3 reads TGTGCCAGCTCACCTTCCCCGCAAGAGACCCAGTACTTC. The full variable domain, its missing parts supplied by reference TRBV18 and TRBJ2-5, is NAGVMQNPRHLVRRRGQEARLRCSPMKGHSHVYWYRQLPEEGLKFMVYLQKENIIDESGMPKERFSAEFPKEGPSILRIQQVVRGDSAAYFCASSPSPQETQYFGPGTRLLVL.

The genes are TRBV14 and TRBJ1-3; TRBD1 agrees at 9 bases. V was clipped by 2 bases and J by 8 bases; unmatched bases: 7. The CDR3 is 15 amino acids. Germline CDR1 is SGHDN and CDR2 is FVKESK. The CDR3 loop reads CASSQTGTGYYTIYF. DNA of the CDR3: TGTGCCAGCAGCCAAACCGGGACAGGGTATTACACCATATATTTT.

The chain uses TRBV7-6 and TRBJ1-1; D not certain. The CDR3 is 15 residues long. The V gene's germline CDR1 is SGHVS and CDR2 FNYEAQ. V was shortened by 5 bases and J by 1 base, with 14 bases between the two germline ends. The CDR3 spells CASSQSLVKNTEAFF. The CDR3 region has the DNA TGTGCCAGCAGCCAGAGTCTAGTAAAGAACACTGAAGCTTTCTTT.

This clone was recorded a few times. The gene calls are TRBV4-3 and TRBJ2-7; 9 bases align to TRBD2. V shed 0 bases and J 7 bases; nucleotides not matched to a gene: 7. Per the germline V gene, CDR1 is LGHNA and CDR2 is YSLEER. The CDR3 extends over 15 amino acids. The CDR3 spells CASSQDRVAGVEQYF. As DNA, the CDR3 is TGCGCCAGCAGCCAAGATCGGGTAGCGGGGGTTGAGCAGTACTTC.

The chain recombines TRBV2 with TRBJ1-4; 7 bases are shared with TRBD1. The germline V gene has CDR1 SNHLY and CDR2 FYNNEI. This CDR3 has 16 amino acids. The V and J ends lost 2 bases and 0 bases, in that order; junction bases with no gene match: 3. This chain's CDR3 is CASSEQGGATNEKLFF. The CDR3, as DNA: TGTGCCAGCAGTGAACAGGGGGGTGCAACTAATGAAAAACTGTTTTTT.

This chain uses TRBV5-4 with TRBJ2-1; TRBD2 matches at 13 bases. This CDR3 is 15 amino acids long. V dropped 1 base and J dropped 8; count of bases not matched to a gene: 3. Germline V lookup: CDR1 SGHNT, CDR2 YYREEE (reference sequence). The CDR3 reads CASSLFTSGGDEQFF. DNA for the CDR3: TGTGCCAGCAGCTTGTTTACTAGCGGGGGGGATGAGCAGTTCTTC.

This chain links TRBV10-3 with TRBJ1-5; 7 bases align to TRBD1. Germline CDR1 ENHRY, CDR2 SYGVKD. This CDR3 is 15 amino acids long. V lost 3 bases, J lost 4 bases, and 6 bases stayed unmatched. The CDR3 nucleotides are TGTGCCATCAGTGAAGTGGCAGGGGGGAATCAGCCCCAGCATTTT. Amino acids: CAISEVAGGNQPQHF.